The 22 T cell receptor beta chains below come from one sample, sequenced in a study of beta chain features in type 1 diabetes. Expressed TCRB transcripts were sequenced, since all the RNA that had been isolated was reverse transcribed. Method: immunoSEQ multiplex PCR; TCRdb's copy keeps in-frame clones and lacks some. The repertoire holds 70,000 to 95,000 clones, with around a third as singletons. Sequenced input: stem cell memory CD4+ T cells from blood. All receptors come from a woman aged 18-30 years in good health.

V is TRBV5-1 and J is TRBJ1-1, with D perhaps matching TRBD1 (5 bases). The CDR3 extends over 13 amino acids. V shed 0 bases and J shed 6 bases, with 9 bases lying between them. Germline V lookup: CDR1 SGHRS, CDR2 YFSETQ. CDR3 sequence reads: CASSLGTNSEAFF. In DNA, the CDR3 is TGCGCCAGCAGCTTGGGGACAAATTCTGAAGCTTTCTTT.

This clone has a handful of counts. This chain joins TRBV5-1 and TRBJ2-5, with 7 positions matching TRBD1. The ends lost 6 bases at V and 1 base at J; junction bases unmatched: 18. The CDR3 contains 18 residues. The germline CDR1 and CDR2 sequences are SGHRS and YFSETQ. CDR3 in DNA: TGCGCCAGCACCACCACGTATACAGGGGAGAGGAGCCAAGAGACCCAGTACTTC. It specifies CASTTTYTGERSQETQYF.

This rearrangement joins TRBV18 to TRBJ1-5; 7 nucleotides line up with TRBD1. Unmatched junction bases numbered 11, after V lost 0 bases and J lost 3 bases. CDR3 length equals 18 residues. Germline V gene lookup returns CDR1 KGHSH and CDR2 LQKENI. The CDR3 reads CASSPPQEAGGSNQPQHF. CDR3 coding DNA: TGTGCCAGCTCACCACCGCAGGAGGCAGGGGGTTCCAATCAGCCCCAGCATTTT. The whole variable domain, filled in from reference TRBV18 and TRBJ1-5, reads NAGVMQNPRHLVRRRGQEARLRCSPMKGHSHVYWYRQLPEEGLKFMVYLQKENIIDESGMPKERFSAEFPKEGPSILRIQQVVRGDSAAYFCASSPPQEAGGSNQPQHFGDGTRLSIL.

The genes are TRBV2 and TRBJ2-2; 9 bases line up with TRBD1. This CDR3 comprises 16 residues. CDR1 and CDR2 (germline): SNHLY, FYNNEI. J was trimmed by 0 bases and V by 4 bases; bases with no gene match: 3. The CDR3 DNA follows: TGTGCCAGCAGTGTAACAGGGGGCGCGAACACCGGGGAGCTGTTTTTT. This gives the protein CASSVTGGANTGELFF.

This chain connects TRBV18 to TRBJ2-7; no clear D gene. The CDR3 spans 16 residues. Per the germline V gene, CDR1 is KGHSH and CDR2 is LQKENI. V shed 3 bases and J shed 2 bases, with 17 bases lying between them. The CDR3 here is CASSPNQAASTYEQYF. CDR3 bases: TGTGCCAGCTCACCGAACCAGGCAGCTTCAACCTACGAGCAGTACTTC.

This clone was counted a single time. CDR3 DNA: TGTGCCAGCATGCAGGGTCCAGATCAGCCCCAGCATTTT. It encodes CASMQGPDQPQHF. The J gene is TRBJ1-5, the V gene TRBV2, with a possible D match to TRBD1 (5 bases). There are 13 residues in the CDR3. Germline CDR1 SNHLY, CDR2 FYNNEI. V shed 7 bases and J shed 5 bases, with 12 bases lying between them.

This chain connects TRBV6-6 to TRBJ2-7, with TRBD2 matching 7 bases. Germline trimming cut 2 bases from V and 5 bases from J; bases unmatched to any gene: 9. Germline V gives CDR1 MNHNY, CDR2 SVGAGI (reference sequence). This CDR3 has 15 amino acids. CDR3 DNA sequence: TGTGCCAGCAGTTACCCCACAGCGGGAAGGGACGAGCAGTACTTC. This encodes CASSYPTAGRDEQYF.

This chain uses TRBV19 with TRBJ1-5, with 7 bases fitting TRBD1. J lost 3 bases, V lost 2 bases, and 16 bases had no gene match. Germline CDR1 LNHDA, CDR2 SQIVND (reference sequence). The CDR3 covers 19 residues. CDR3 sequence (DNA): TGTGCCAGTAGTATATTCTCAGCGACAGGGTCGATTGCCAATCAGCCCCAGCATTTT. Protein product: CASSIFSATGSIANQPQHF.

The chain links TRBV7-9 to TRBJ2-5; perhaps TRBD1 as D (6 bases). Trimming cost V 5 bases and J 3 bases, with 13 bases left between them. This CDR3 has 14 amino acids. Germline lookup yields CDR1 SEHNR and CDR2 FQNEAQ (reference sequence). CDR3 residues: CASSEQTGKETQYF. CDR3 nucleotide sequence: TGTGCCAGCAGCGAACAGACAGGAAAAGAGACCCAGTACTTC.

This chain uses TRBV18 with TRBJ1-1; 9 bases align to TRBD1. The V gene end was trimmed by 3 bases and the J gene end by 1 base; junction bases not matched to a gene: 3. Germline V CDR1 and CDR2: KGHSH, LQKENI. CDR3 length: 15 residues. The CDR3: CASSPLTGGNTEAFF. As DNA, the CDR3 is TGTGCCAGCTCACCCTTGACAGGGGGGAACACTGAAGCTTTCTTT.

The chain is built from TRBV19 and TRBJ2-1; 8 bases fit TRBD1. Germline-derived CDR1 and CDR2 are LNHDA and SQIVND (reference sequence). The CDR3 runs 14 residues. With V trimmed by 7 bases and J by 7 bases, 9 bases remained unmatched. The chain's CDR3 is CASKGQGLGNEQFF. CDR3 DNA sequence: TGTGCCAGTAAAGGACAGGGTCTAGGGAATGAGCAGTTCTTC. Full variable domain (remainder filled in from reference TRBV19 and TRBJ2-1): DGGITQSPKYLFRKEGQNVTLSCEQNLNHDAMYWYRQDPGQGLRLIYYSQIVNDFQKGDIAEGYSVSREKKESFPLTVTSAQKNPTAFYLCASKGQGLGNEQFFGPGTRLTVL.

The chain links TRBV14 to TRBJ1-2; 9 nucleotides agree with TRBD1. CDR1 SGHDN and CDR2 FVKESK come from the germline V gene. The V segment lost 6 bases and the J segment 6 bases; nucleotides outside the gene matches: 5. The CDR3 totals 13 residues. The chain's CDR3 is CASSPWTGDGYTF. CDR3 DNA sequence: TGTGCCAGCAGTCCCTGGACAGGGGATGGCTACACCTTC. Full variable domain (missing parts from reference TRBV14 and TRBJ1-2): EAGVTQFPSHSVIEKGQTVTLRCDPISGHDNLYWYRRVMGKEIKFLLHFVKESKQDESGMPNNRFLAERTGGTYSTLKVQPAELEDSGVYFCASSPWTGDGYTFGSGTRLTVV.

The V call is TRBV2, the J call TRBJ1-5, with D unclear. The germline CDR1 and CDR2 sequences are SNHLY and FYNNEI. This CDR3 contains 14 residues. Trimming took 3 bases from V and 0 from J, leaving 6 bases between them. The CDR3 here is CASSDSVSNQPQHF. In DNA, the CDR3 is TGTGCCAGCAGTGATTCAGTTAGCAATCAGCCCCAGCATTTT.

The genes are TRBV27 and TRBJ2-5; TRBD1 might be the D (5 bases). Germline values: CDR1 MNHEY, CDR2 SMNVEV (reference sequence). V lost 2 bases to trimming and J lost 5 bases, with 9 bases between them. The CDR3 runs 13 residues. CDR3 sequence (DNA): TGTGCCAGCAGTTTACAGGGTCGTGAGACCCAGTACTTC. This translates into CASSLQGRETQYF.

The chain couples TRBV30 to TRBJ1-5; no definite D call. CDR1 and CDR2 (germline): GTSNPN, SVGIG (reference sequence). Trimming stripped 1 base from V and 3 bases from J, with 7 bases between. CDR3 length: 13 residues. CDR3 nucleotide sequence: TGTGCCTGGAGTGGGCAGATCAATCAGCCCCAGCATTTT. This codes for CAWSGQINQPQHF.

The rearrangement uses TRBV5-1 and TRBJ2-1, with 8 nucleotides matching TRBD2. Germline CDR1 reads SGHRS; CDR2 reads YFSETQ. Trimming removed 4 bases from V and 7 bases from J; junction bases left unmatched: 7. This CDR3 is 14 amino acids long. Written as DNA, the CDR3 is TGCGCCAGCAGCCGACGACTAGCGTCGAATGAGCAGTTCTTC. It is translated as CASSRRLASNEQFF.

The V call is TRBV5-6, the J call TRBJ2-3; TRBD2 aligns across 8 bases. In germline, CDR1 is SGHDT, CDR2 YYEEEE. This CDR3 contains 17 residues. V shed 6 bases and J 0 bases; nucleotides not matched to a gene: 12. Written as DNA, the CDR3 is TGTGCCAGCAAAGAGGCGGGGGGACTTCTTAGCACAGATACGCAGTATTTT. Residues: CASKEAGGLLSTDTQYF.

This clone was found a few times. This chain uses TRBV5-1 with TRBJ2-3; the D is unclear. V lost 2 bases to trimming and J lost 2 bases, with 12 bases between them. The CDR3 totals 15 residues. Germline V gene data show CDR1 as SGHRS and CDR2 as YFSETQ. As DNA, the CDR3 is TGCGCCAGCAGCTTAGGCAGGATGGACACAGATACGCAGTATTTT. As protein: CASSLGRMDTDTQYF.

This clone has more than one count but fewer than ten. The V gene is TRBV29-1, the J gene TRBJ2-3; 8 bases line up with TRBD2. This CDR3 spans 21 amino acids. V dropped 7 bases and J dropped 4; count of bases not matched to a gene: 31. Germline-derived CDR1 and CDR2 are SQVTM and ANQGSEA. CDR3 nucleotide sequence: TGCAGCGCCGGGTCCTACTCCCTGAAGATCCCTTTTAAGCGGGAGTCAGATACGCAGTATTTT. Translating gives CSAGSYSLKIPFKRESDTQYF.

The chain has TRBV7-3 and TRBJ1-2; no clear D gene. The germline gives CDR1 SGHTA, CDR2 FQGTGA. Trimming pared 2 bases from V and 4 bases from J, leaving 11 bases between. The CDR3 is 14 residues long. In nucleotides, the CDR3 is TGTGCCAGCAGCTTAGCGCGCGTACCCTATGGCTACACCTTC. Translated: CASSLARVPYGYTF.

The CDR3 nucleotides are TGTGCTAGTGGTTTGGTACCGGGGTACGACGAGCAGTACTTC. It specifies CASGLVPGYDEQYF. The chain employs TRBV12-5 and TRBJ2-7; D might be TRBD2 (5 bases). Trimming left V 0 bases short and J 5 bases short, with 11 bases between. The CDR3 extends over 14 amino acids. CDR1 is LGHNT and CDR2 is FRNRAP in the germline V gene. Using reference TRBV12-5 and TRBJ2-7 for the parts outside the CDR3, the full variable domain is DARVTQTPRHKVTEMGQEVTMRCQPILGHNTVFWYRQTMMQGLELLAYFRNRAPLDDSGMPKDRFSAEMPDATLATLKIQPSEPRDSAVYFCASGLVPGYDEQYFGPGTRLTVT.

The chain is built from TRBV30 and TRBJ1-1; D not resolved. The CDR3 has 12 amino acids. The V gene's germline CDR1 is GTSNPN and CDR2 SVGIG (reference sequence). The CDR3 reads CGLDGRGTEAFF. The CDR3 DNA is TGTGGTTTGGACGGGAGAGGGACTGAAGCTTTCTTT.